Below, 7 T cell receptor beta chains from the same sample are listed, as sequenced in a study of identical twins. Using its own MiXCR run on the 5' RACE reads, TCRdb lists one record per CDR3 protein. The data contain approximately 210,000 distinct CDR3 sequences, 6.5% of them seen just once; the ten biggest clones take up less than 15%. The sample was also reused in another study, on T cells expressing NK-cell markers.

The specimen was CD8+ T cells sorted from blood. These receptors all come from a woman between 18 and 30 years old in good health.

This CDR3 is CASSLVVGTGSTEAFF. The CDR3 DNA follows: TGTGCCAGCAGCTTAGTCGTCGGGACAGGGAGTACTGAAGCTTTCTTT. The V and J genes are TRBV7-8 and TRBJ1-1; 9 bases align to TRBD1. The V gene end was trimmed by 1 base and the J gene end by 5 bases; junction bases not matched to a gene: 8. The germline CDR1 and CDR2 sequences are SGHVS and FQNEAQ. This CDR3 is built from 16 residues. Together with reference TRBV7-8 and TRBJ1-1, the CDR3 gives the full variable domain: GAGVSQSPRYKVAKRGQDVALRCDPISGHVSLFWYQQALGQGPEFLTYFQNEAQLDKSGLPSDRFFAERPEGSVSTLKIQRTQQEDSAVYLCASSLVVGTGSTEAFFGQGTRLTVV.

This clonotype appeared many times. V usage is TRBV7-9 and J usage is TRBJ1-5; D unclear. This CDR3 is built from 15 residues. Germline V gene sequence: CDR1 SEHNR, CDR2 FQNEAQ (reference sequence). With 1 base removed from V and 7 bases from J, the gap between germline ends came to 14 bases. The chain's CDR3 is CASSLEIEGGQPQHF. The DNA for the CDR3 is TGTGCCAGCAGCTTAGAAATTGAGGGCGGCCAGCCCCAGCATTTT. The full variable domain, its missing parts supplied by reference TRBV7-9 and TRBJ1-5, is DTGVSQNPRHKITKRGQNVTFRCDPISEHNRLYWYRQTLGQGPEFLTYFQNEAQLEKSRLLSDRFSAERPKGSFSTLEIQRTEQGDSAMYLCASSLEIEGGQPQHFGDGTRLSIL.

This clonotype has a count of ten or more. This chain joins TRBV3-1 and TRBJ2-7; TRBD2 is a possible D gene (6 bases). Germline V lookup: CDR1 LGHDT, CDR2 YNNKEL (reference sequence). This CDR3 comprises 14 residues. The V end was cut by 2 bases, the J end by 2 bases, with 10 bases between. The CDR3: CASSQSAGPYEQYF. The CDR3 DNA reads as TGTGCCAGCAGCCAATCAGCGGGCCCCTACGAGCAGTACTTC.

The V and J genes are TRBV16 and TRBJ2-7; 9 bases align to TRBD1. This CDR3 has 16 amino acids. The junction had 8 bases not matched to a gene; V was cut back by 4 bases and J by 1 base. Germline CDR1 reads KGHSY; CDR2 reads FQNENV. CDR3 residues: CASSLGTGRKSYEQYF. The DNA of the CDR3 is TGTGCCAGCAGCCTAGGGACAGGGAGGAAATCCTACGAGCAGTACTTC. Together with reference TRBV16 and TRBJ2-7, the CDR3 gives the full variable domain: GEEVAQTPKHLVRGEGQKAKLYCAPIKGHSYVFWYQQVLKNEFKFLISFQNENVFDETGMPKERFSAKCLPNSPCSLEIQATKLEDSAVYFCASSLGTGRKSYEQYFGPGTRLTVT.

The sample holds a few counts of this clonotype. The V call is TRBV5-6, the J call TRBJ2-5; D assignment may be TRBD1 or TRBD2 (5 bases each). CDR1 and CDR2 (germline): SGHDT, YYEEEE. With 4 bases removed from V and 5 bases from J, the gap between germline ends came to 18 bases. This CDR3 comprises 15 residues. CDR3 sequence: CASSRWGWPRETQYF. The DNA of the CDR3 is TGTGCCAGCAGCCGGTGGGGGTGGCCCCGGGAGACCCAGTACTTC.

This clonotype was seen more than once but under ten times. This sequence joins TRBV27 and TRBJ2-5; D is undetermined. V was pared by 4 bases and J by 4 bases, with 4 bases between. Germline values: CDR1 MNHEY, CDR2 SMNVEV (reference sequence). This CDR3 has 11 residues. CDR3 sequence: CASSWRETQYF. In nucleotides, the CDR3 is TGTGCCAGCAGTTGGCGAGAGACCCAGTACTTC.

J is TRBJ2-7 and V is TRBV6-5; 9 nucleotides agree with TRBD1. CDR1 and CDR2 from the germline V gene are MNHEY and SVGAGI. V lost 2 bases, J lost 3 bases, and 5 bases stayed unmatched. CDR3 length: 15 amino acids. CDR3 DNA: TGTGCCAGCAGTTACGACCGGGACAGGGACTACGAGCAGTACTTC. Encoded protein: CASSYDRDRDYEQYF.